The 31 T cell receptor beta chains below come from one sample, sequenced in a study of patients and donors after allogeneic stem cell transplantation. TCRdb re-derived calls from the RT-PCR reads in MiXCR, one entry per CDR3 protein. Of over 400,000 distinct CDR3 sequences in the sample, more than 15% were seen once. Source material: blood, either unsorted or a sorted T cell fraction (not recorded which). The receptor set was obtained from a human donor who was either an allogeneic HSCT recipient or a stem cell or donor lymphocyte infusion donor (not recorded which). It is not recorded whose cells these are; they may come from a transplant donor.

This clonotype was counted at least ten times. The rearrangement uses TRBV20-1 and TRBJ1-1, with no clear D. This CDR3 comprises 11 residues. Deletions cut 2 bases from V and 8 bases from J, with 9 bases between. Germline V gene sequence: CDR1 DFQATT, CDR2 SNEGSKA (reference sequence). The CDR3 nucleotides are TGCAGTGCTAGACCGGGTAGGGAAGCTTTCTTT. Protein sequence: CSARPGREAFF.

The genes are TRBV4-1 and TRBJ2-7; a weak D match, TRBD2 (5 bases). Germline CDR1 reads MGHRA; CDR2 reads YSYEKL. There are 14 residues in the CDR3. Trimming took 4 bases from V and 3 from J, leaving 13 bases between them. The CDR3 spells CASSPLLRDYEQYF. CDR3 in DNA: TGCGCCAGCAGCCCTCTCCTCCGGGACTACGAGCAGTACTTC.

V and J are TRBV11-2 and TRBJ2-2; D ambiguous. The V end was cut by 5 bases, the J end by 8 bases, with 12 bases between. The CDR3 consists of 13 residues. From germline, CDR1 is SGHAT and CDR2 FQNNGV. CDR3 DNA sequence: TGTGCCAGCAGCAACCCACGTTCGGGGGAGCTGTTTTTT. This gives the protein CASSNPRSGELFF.

The chain uses TRBV7-2 and TRBJ1-2, with 8 bases lining up with TRBD1. The germline gives CDR1 SGHTA, CDR2 FQGNSA. The CDR3 is 15 residues long. The V and J ends lost 0 bases and 4 bases, in that order; junction bases with no gene match: 4. CDR3 residues: CASSLAPGGSYGYTF. For the CDR3, the DNA is TGTGCCAGCAGCTTAGCGCCAGGGGGCAGCTATGGCTACACCTTC.

The rearrangement links TRBV29-1 to TRBJ2-1; 15 bases are shared with TRBD2. Germline loops: CDR1 SQVTM, CDR2 ANQGSEA. CDR3 length: 13 residues. The V gene end was trimmed by 6 bases and the J gene end by 7 bases; junction bases not matched to a gene: 1. The CDR3 DNA follows: TGCAGCGTAGGACTAGCGGGAGGGAATGAGCAGTTCTTC. This gives the protein CSVGLAGGNEQFF.

The rearrangement uses TRBV6-2 or TRBV6-3 and TRBJ1-5; D is perhaps TRBD1 (6 bases). The CDR3 sequence is 20 residues long. Germline V CDR1 and CDR2: MNHEY, SVGEGT. Trimming shortened V by 2 bases and J by 0 bases, and 23 bases separated the two germline ends. The CDR3 bases are TGTGCCAGCAGTTACCCTTCAGGGGAGCGCCCCCTTTATAGCAATCAGCCCCAGCATTTT. Translation: CASSYPSGERPLYSNQPQHF.

The genes are TRBV6-2 or TRBV6-3 and TRBJ1-2; 8 bases align to TRBD1. The junction had 20 bases not matched to a gene; V was cut back by 4 bases and J by 4 bases. Germline-derived CDR1 and CDR2 are MNHEY and SVGEGT. CDR3 length equals 19 residues. The CDR3 loop reads CASSFKRGPGGNIGYGYTF. Written as DNA, the CDR3 is TGTGCCAGCAGTTTCAAACGTGGGCCAGGGGGCAACATCGGCTATGGCTACACCTTC.

This clonotype came up a few times. The gene calls are TRBV7-9 and TRBJ1-1; 10 bases fit TRBD1. This CDR3 has 14 amino acids. The germline V gene has CDR1 SEHNR and CDR2 FQNEAQ (reference sequence). With V trimmed by 5 bases and J by 10 bases, 10 bases remained unmatched. Here the CDR3 DNA reads TGTGCCAGCAGCCGCGGGACAGGGGAGGGGTCAGCTTTCTTT. Its translation: CASSRGTGEGSAFF.

This clonotype was detected a few times. The chain links TRBV24-1 to TRBJ2-3; D is possibly TRBD1 or TRBD2 (5 bases each). CDR1 KGHDR and CDR2 SFDVKD come from the germline V gene. This CDR3 has 19 residues. Trimming cost V 1 base and J 5 bases, with 24 bases left between them. The CDR3 coding sequence is TGTGCCACCAGTGATTTATGGGGACGGGACGGCACCTCGGGAGATACGCAGTATTTT. This sequence encodes CATSDLWGRDGTSGDTQYF.

In DNA, the CDR3 is TGCAGTGCCCCGACCGGGACTAGCGCATACAATGAGCAGTTCTTC. As protein: CSAPTGTSAYNEQFF. The gene calls are TRBV20-1 and TRBJ2-1; 10 bases are shared with TRBD2. The CDR3 is made up of 15 amino acids. Germline-derived CDR1 and CDR2 are DFQATT and SNEGSKA (reference sequence). With V trimmed by 6 bases and J by 4 bases, 9 bases remained unmatched.

This clonotype was detected only a few times. The chain couples TRBV5-1 to TRBJ2-1, with D perhaps being TRBD1 or TRBD2 (6 bases each). Germline loops: CDR1 SGHRS, CDR2 YFSETQ. Trimming removed 0 bases from V and 0 bases from J, with 10 bases in between. The CDR3 is 16 amino acids. The DNA for the CDR3 is TGCGCCAGCAGCTTGGAGGGGGGCAGCTCCTACAATGAGCAGTTCTTC. Translated, it gives CASSLEGGSSYNEQFF.

Ten or more counts support this clonotype. The V call is TRBV7-2, the J call TRBJ2-3; no clear D. The ends were cut back, 1 base at V and 2 bases at J, with 7 bases in the middle. The germline gives CDR1 SGHTA, CDR2 FQGNSA. CDR3 length equals 14 residues. The chain's CDR3 is CASSLDSLTDTQYF. The CDR3 DNA is TGTGCCAGCAGCTTAGACTCACTCACAGATACGCAGTATTTT.

This clonotype was found a few times. The gene calls are TRBV2 and TRBJ2-1; no definite D call. Deletions cut 4 bases from V and 10 bases from J, with 8 bases between. The CDR3 is 11 amino acids. The germline V gene encodes CDR1 SNHLY and CDR2 FYNNEI. Written as DNA, the CDR3 is TGTGCCAGCAGTGGTTCGAGAGAGCAGTTCTTC. It yields the protein CASSGSREQFF.

This clonotype has just a few counts. V and J are TRBV10-3 and TRBJ2-7; 8 bases align to TRBD2. The CDR3 runs to 13 residues. Germline trimming cut 5 bases from V and 6 bases from J; bases unmatched to any gene: 6. Germline CDR1 ENHRY, CDR2 SYGVKD. Here the CDR3 reads CAISKFGGGEQYF. CDR3 in DNA: TGTGCCATCAGTAAATTCGGGGGGGGCGAGCAGTACTTC.

This clonotype was seen only a few times. The chain joins TRBV11-1 to TRBJ1-5; 8 bases align to TRBD1. The CDR3 contains 18 residues. Germline CDR1 SGHAT, CDR2 FQDESV (reference sequence). V lost 3 bases, J lost 0 bases, and 10 bases stayed unmatched. CDR3 nucleotide sequence: TGTGCCAGCAGCTTCTATCGACAGGGGATCTATAGCAATCAGCCCCAGCATTTT. It codes for CASSFYRQGIYSNQPQHF.

The chain joins TRBV7-3 to TRBJ1-2; TRBD1 is a possible D gene (5 bases). The CDR3 runs 13 residues. Germline V lookup: CDR1 SGHTA, CDR2 FQGTGA. The V and J ends lost 5 bases and 4 bases respectively, with 11 bases between them. The CDR3: CASSLSGTYGYTF. The DNA of the CDR3 is TGTGCCAGCAGCCTATCCGGGACCTATGGCTACACCTTC. Full variable domain (rest looked up from reference TRBV7-3 and TRBJ1-2): GAGVSQTPSNKVTEKGKYVELRCDPISGHTALYWYRQSLGQGPEFLIYFQGTGAADDSGLPNDRFFAVRPEGSVSTLKIQRTERGDSAVYLCASSLSGTYGYTFGSGTRLTVV.

This clonotype was picked up a small number of times. This chain connects TRBV3-1 to TRBJ2-7, with unresolved D. In germline, CDR1 is LGHDT, CDR2 YNNKEL (reference sequence). The V end was cut by 4 bases, the J end by 5 bases, with 21 bases between. The CDR3 is 16 amino acids. CDR3 region: CASSPESFRVSDEQYF. The DNA for the CDR3 is TGTGCCAGCAGCCCGGAAAGTTTTAGGGTGAGTGACGAGCAGTACTTC.

In this sample, this clonotype turned up a few times. The rearrangement links TRBV20-1 to TRBJ2-3, with 10 bases fitting TRBD2. Losses at the gene ends were 6 bases for V and 1 base for J; bases not matched to a gene: 10. Germline V gene lookup returns CDR1 DFQATT and CDR2 SNEGSKA (reference sequence). CDR3 length equals 16 residues. The CDR3 nucleotides are TGCAGTGCAGAGGTGCTTAGCGGGGGGCGCACAGATACGCAGTATTTT. It yields the protein CSAEVLSGGRTDTQYF.

At least ten counts were recorded for this clonotype. J is TRBJ2-1 and V is TRBV29-1; D possibly corresponds to TRBD2 (5 bases). The CDR3 runs to 11 residues. From germline, CDR1 is SQVTM and CDR2 ANQGSEA. V was pared by 5 bases and J by 7 bases, with 9 bases between. The CDR3 region has the DNA TGCAGCGTTACCCCGGGGAATGAGCAGTTCTTC. This sequence encodes CSVTPGNEQFF.

This clonotype was counted between two and nine times. The chain is built from TRBV7-8 and TRBJ2-3; no clear D. V shed 5 bases and J shed 0 bases, with 12 bases lying between them. The germline V gene has CDR1 SGHVS and CDR2 FQNEAQ. The CDR3 is made up of 15 amino acids. This chain's CDR3 is CASSLNSRSTDTQYF. The CDR3 DNA is TGTGCCAGCAGCCTCAACTCACGGAGCACAGATACGCAGTATTTT.

The chain carries TRBV29-1 and TRBJ2-2, with TRBD1 identical over 8 bases. This CDR3 spans 16 amino acids. J gave up 3 bases and V 6 bases, and 12 bases lay outside the gene matches. Germline V gene data show CDR1 as SQVTM and CDR2 as ANQGSEA. CDR3 amino acids: CSVQGAWGLDTGELFF. The CDR3 nucleotides are TGCAGCGTGCAGGGGGCGTGGGGCCTCGACACCGGGGAGCTGTTTTTT.

This clonotype was counted many times. The CDR3 protein is CASSEWDSAYNEQFF. CDR3 in DNA: TGTGCCAGCAGTGAATGGGATAGCGCCTACAATGAGCAGTTCTTC. The chain carries TRBV25-1 and TRBJ2-1, with a weak D call TRBD2 (5 bases). The germline CDR1 and CDR2 sequences are MGHDK and SYGVNS. The CDR3 spans 15 residues. Trimming left V 1 base short and J 2 bases short, with 9 bases between.

The sample holds a few counts of this clonotype. The chain has TRBV7-6 and TRBJ2-7; D gene ambiguous. The CDR3 is made up of 13 amino acids. Per the germline V gene, CDR1 is SGHVS and CDR2 is FNYEAQ. Trimming stripped 0 bases from V and 5 bases from J, with 8 bases between. CDR3 in amino acids: CASSLAEGNEQYF. The CDR3 coding sequence is TGTGCCAGCAGCTTAGCGGAAGGAAACGAGCAGTACTTC.

The chain joins TRBV5-1 to TRBJ2-5; D is perhaps TRBD2 (6 bases). Germline V gives CDR1 SGHRS, CDR2 YFSETQ. The CDR3 has 15 residues. Trimming stripped 0 bases from V and 4 bases from J, with 13 bases between. The CDR3: CASSLEAGRGETQYF. The DNA for the CDR3 is TGCGCCAGCAGCTTGGAGGCAGGGCGGGGAGAGACCCAGTACTTC. Complete variable domain (other parts from reference TRBV5-1 and TRBJ2-5): KAGVTQTPRYLIKTRGQQVTLSCSPISGHRSVSWYQQTPGQGLQFLFEYFSETQRNKGNFPGRFSGRQFSNSRSEMNVSTLELGDSALYLCASSLEAGRGETQYFGPGTRLLVL.

The chain couples TRBV30 to TRBJ2-2; 7 nucleotides agree with TRBD1. The J segment lost 8 bases and the V segment lost 5 bases, leaving 14 bases of the junction unmatched. The CDR3 runs 15 residues. Germline V gene lookup returns CDR1 GTSNPN and CDR2 SVGIG (reference sequence). Here the CDR3 reads CAWAITTGRTGELFF. CDR3 nucleotides: TGTGCCTGGGCAATCACGACAGGGCGGACGGGGGAGCTGTTTTTT.

In this sample, this clonotype turned up many times. The V and J genes are TRBV5-1 and TRBJ2-7, with 12 bases that match TRBD2. Trimming at V came to 0 bases and at J to 5 bases, leaving 6 bases not matched to a gene. This CDR3 has 16 amino acids. The germline V gene encodes CDR1 SGHRS and CDR2 YFSETQ. The chain's CDR3 is CASSLGLAGVWNEQYF. Written as DNA, the CDR3 is TGCGCCAGCAGCTTGGGACTAGCGGGAGTATGGAACGAGCAGTACTTC.

V and J are TRBV6-1 and TRBJ2-7, with D possibly matching TRBD2 (5 bases). The germline CDR1 and CDR2 sequences are MNHNS and SASEGT. Between the trimmed V and J ends, which lost 6 bases and 0 bases, there was a span of 15 bases. This CDR3 region has 15 residues. CDR3: CASSPNSGFSYEQYF. The CDR3 DNA is TGTGCCAGCAGCCCAAACTCGGGATTCTCCTACGAGCAGTACTTC.

The table lists this clonotype with many counts. The J gene is TRBJ2-1, the V gene TRBV5-1; no definite D call. The V end was cut by 0 bases, the J end by 0 bases, with 10 bases between. The CDR3 spans 16 residues. The germline gives CDR1 SGHRS, CDR2 YFSETQ. CDR3 in amino acids: CASSLVRSSSYNEQFF. CDR3 in DNA: TGCGCCAGCAGCTTGGTACGGTCAAGCTCCTACAATGAGCAGTTCTTC.

This clonotype was detected only a few times. The chain combines TRBV6-5 with TRBJ1-5; D not certain. Deletions cut 4 bases from V and 6 bases from J, with 7 bases between. Germline V gene lookup returns CDR1 MNHEY and CDR2 SVGAGI. The CDR3 is 12 amino acids. The CDR3 region is CASSSFRQPQHF. CDR3 DNA: TGTGCCAGCAGTTCTTTCCGTCAGCCCCAGCATTTT.

This clonotype was counted a few times. The chain carries TRBV27 and TRBJ2-7, with 13 positions matching TRBD2. CDR3 length: 16 residues. Trimming cost V 7 bases and J 4 bases; bases outside gene matches: 10. Germline values: CDR1 MNHEY, CDR2 SMNVEV (reference sequence). CDR3 nucleotides: TGTGCCAGCAAATCGGGGACTAGCGGGATAGGTTACGAGCAGTACTTC. As protein: CASKSGTSGIGYEQYF.

The CDR3: CSAREPRRVGNQPQHF. CDR3 DNA sequence: TGCAGTGCTAGAGAGCCCCGCCGGGTTGGGAATCAGCCCCAGCATTTT. V gene TRBV20-1 combines with J gene TRBJ1-5; D ambiguous. The CDR3 extends over 16 amino acids. The V end was cut by 0 bases, the J end by 4 bases, with 16 bases between. Germline CDR1 DFQATT, CDR2 SNEGSKA (reference sequence).